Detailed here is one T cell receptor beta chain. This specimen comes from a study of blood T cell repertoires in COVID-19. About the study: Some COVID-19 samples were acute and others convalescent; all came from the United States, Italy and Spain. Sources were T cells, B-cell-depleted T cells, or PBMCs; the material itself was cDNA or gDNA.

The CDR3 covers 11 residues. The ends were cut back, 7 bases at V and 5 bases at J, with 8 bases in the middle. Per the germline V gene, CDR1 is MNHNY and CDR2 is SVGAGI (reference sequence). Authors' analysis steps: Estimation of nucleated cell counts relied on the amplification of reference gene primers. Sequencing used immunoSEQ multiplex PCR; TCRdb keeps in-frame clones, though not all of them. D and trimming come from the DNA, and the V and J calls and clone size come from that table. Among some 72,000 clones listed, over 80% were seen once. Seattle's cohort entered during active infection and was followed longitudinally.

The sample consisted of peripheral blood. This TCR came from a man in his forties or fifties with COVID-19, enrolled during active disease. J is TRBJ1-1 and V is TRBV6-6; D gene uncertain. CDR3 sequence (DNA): TGTGCCAGCACCCGAGGGACTGAAGCTTTCTTT. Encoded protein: CASTRGTEAFF.